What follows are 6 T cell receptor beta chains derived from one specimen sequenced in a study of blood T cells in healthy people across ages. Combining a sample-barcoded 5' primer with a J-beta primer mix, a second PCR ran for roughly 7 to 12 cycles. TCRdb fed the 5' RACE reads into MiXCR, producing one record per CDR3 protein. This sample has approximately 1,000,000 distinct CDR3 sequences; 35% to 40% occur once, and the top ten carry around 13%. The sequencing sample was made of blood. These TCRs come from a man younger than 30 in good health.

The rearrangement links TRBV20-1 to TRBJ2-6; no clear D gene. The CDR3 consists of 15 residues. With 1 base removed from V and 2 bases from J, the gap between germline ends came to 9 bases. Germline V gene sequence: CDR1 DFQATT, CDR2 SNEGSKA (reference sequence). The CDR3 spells CSARVASPGANVLTF. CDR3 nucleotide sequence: TGCAGTGCTAGAGTGGCATCCCCTGGGGCCAACGTCCTGACTTTC.

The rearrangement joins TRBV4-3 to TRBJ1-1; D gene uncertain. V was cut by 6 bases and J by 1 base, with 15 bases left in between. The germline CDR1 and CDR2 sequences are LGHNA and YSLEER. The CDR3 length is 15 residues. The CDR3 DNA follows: TGCGCCAGCAGACTTTCGGCTTTAGCGAACACTGAAGCTTTCTTT. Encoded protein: CASRLSALANTEAFF.

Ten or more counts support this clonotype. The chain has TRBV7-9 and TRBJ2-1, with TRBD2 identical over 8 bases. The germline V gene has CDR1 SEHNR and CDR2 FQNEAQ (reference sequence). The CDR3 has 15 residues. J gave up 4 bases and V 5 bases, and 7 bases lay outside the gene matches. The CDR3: CASSTTSGGYNEQFF. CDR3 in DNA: TGTGCCAGCAGCACAACTAGCGGAGGATACAATGAGCAGTTCTTC.

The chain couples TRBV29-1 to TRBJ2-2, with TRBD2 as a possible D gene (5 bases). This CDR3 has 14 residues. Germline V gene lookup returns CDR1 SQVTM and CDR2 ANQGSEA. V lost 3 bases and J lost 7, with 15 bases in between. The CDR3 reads CSVELPSMVGELFF. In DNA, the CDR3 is TGCAGCGTTGAGTTGCCTAGCATGGTCGGGGAGCTGTTTTTT.

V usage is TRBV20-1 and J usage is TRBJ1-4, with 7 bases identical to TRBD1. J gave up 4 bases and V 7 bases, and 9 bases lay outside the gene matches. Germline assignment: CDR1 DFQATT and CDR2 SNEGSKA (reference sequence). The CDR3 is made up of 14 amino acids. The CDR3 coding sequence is TGCAGTGGTAGGAAGACAGGGCGTAATGAAAAACTGTTTTTT. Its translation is CSGRKTGRNEKLFF.

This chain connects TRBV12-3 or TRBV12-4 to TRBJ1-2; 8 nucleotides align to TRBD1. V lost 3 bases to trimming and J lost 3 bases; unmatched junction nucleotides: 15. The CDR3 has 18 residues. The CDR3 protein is CASSLLSTGQGRHYGYTF. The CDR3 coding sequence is TGTGCCAGCAGTTTGTTGTCAACCGGACAGGGTCGACACTATGGCTACACCTTC.